The TCR beta chain described here comes from a study of blood T cell repertoires in COVID-19. The overall study: The origin of the acute and convalescent COVID-19 samples was the United States, Italy and Spain. Sources were T cells, B-cell-depleted T cells, or PBMCs; the material itself was cDNA or gDNA.

Germline CDR1 is MNHEY and CDR2 is SVGAGI. The germline V and J ends were trimmed by 7 bases and 4 bases, with 11 bases remaining between them. The CDR3 length is 13 residues. Authors' data handling: Nucleated cell counts were estimated from reference gene primer amplification. Generated by immunoSEQ multiplex PCR, the TCRdb table keeps only in-frame clones and is missing some. The V and J calls and the clone size are those of that table, but D and trimming were determined from the DNA. The table lists approximately 200,000 clones, 70% to 90% of them singletons, with under 3.5% in the top ten. The gene calls are TRBV6-5 and TRBJ1-3, with D possibly matching TRBD1 (6 bases). Input material: peripheral blood. The TCR was taken from a man aged 50-59 years who had recovered from COVID-19. CDR3 nucleotides: TGTGCCAGCATTTGGGACAACGGAAACACCATATATTTT. Its translation is CASIWDNGNTIYF.